Each of the 15 T cell receptor beta chains below was sequenced from the same sample in a study of T cell responses to AZD1222 COVID-19 vaccine. The data were produced by immunoSEQ multiplex PCR, yet TCRdb's version contains in-frame clones alone and is incomplete. The sample comprises tens of thousands of clones, approximately 90% of which are singletons, and approximately 10% rests with the top ten. The input for sequencing was peripheral blood, taken on day 0 of AZD1222 vaccination. The origin of the receptors is an adult in good health.

This chain links TRBV7-8 with TRBJ2-5, with D possibly being TRBD1 (5 bases). Trimming stripped 1 base from V and 7 bases from J, with 10 bases between. The CDR3 has 13 residues. CDR1 and CDR2 from the germline V gene are SGHVS and FQNEAQ. The CDR3 spells CASSLVQGGTQYF. CDR3 in DNA: TGTGCCAGCAGCTTAGTTCAGGGCGGGACCCAGTACTTC. Together with reference TRBV7-8 and TRBJ2-5, the CDR3 gives the full variable domain: GAGVSQSPRYKVAKRGQDVALRCDPISGHVSLFWYQQALGQGPEFLTYFQNEAQLDKSGLPSDRFFAERPEGSVSTLKIQRTQQEDSAVYLCASSLVQGGTQYFGPGTRLLVL.

J is TRBJ1-6 and V is TRBV7-3; D is unclear. Trimming took 5 bases from V and 7 from J, leaving 15 bases between them. CDR3 length equals 15 residues. The germline V gene encodes CDR1 SGHTA and CDR2 FQGTGA. The CDR3 nucleotides are TGTGCCAGCAGCGCTCAGGCCACGACGAATTCACCCCTCCACTTT. As protein: CASSAQATTNSPLHF.

This chain connects TRBV27 to TRBJ1-1; TRBD1 is a possible D gene (5 bases). This CDR3 spans 18 amino acids. The germline CDR1 and CDR2 sequences are MNHEY and SMNVEV (reference sequence). The V and J ends lost 6 bases and 0 bases respectively, with 23 bases between them. The CDR3 nucleotides are TGTGCCAGCAGACCCTGGAGGGGCTCCCCTCAATTGAACACTGAAGCTTTCTTT. Translating gives CASRPWRGSPQLNTEAFF.

The genes are TRBV5-1 and TRBJ1-2, with D tentatively TRBD1 (6 bases). The V end lost 4 bases, the J end lost 0 bases, and 13 bases lay between the germline ends. The CDR3 length is 15 residues. From germline, CDR1 is SGHRS and CDR2 YFSETQ. CDR3 nucleotides: TGCGCCAGCAGCGTGGGTCAGGGGTCTAACTATGGCTACACCTTC. Its translation is CASSVGQGSNYGYTF.

The chain couples TRBV28 to TRBJ2-7, with 13 bases aligning to TRBD2. V was clipped by 6 bases and J by 7 bases; unmatched bases: 3. The germline V gene has CDR1 MDHEN and CDR2 SYDVKM. This CDR3 comprises 13 residues. CDR3 bases: TGTGCCAGCAGCACGGGACTAGCGGGAGAGCAGTACTTC. Protein sequence: CASSTGLAGEQYF.

This clone was seen only once. The CDR3 DNA sequence: TGCGCCAGCAGCTTGGGAGGGAGGGGAGAGACCCAGTACTTC. It translates to CASSLGGRGETQYF. J is TRBJ2-5 and V is TRBV5-1; TRBD2 matches 7 bases. Germline V gene lookup returns CDR1 SGHRS and CDR2 YFSETQ. The CDR3 covers 14 residues. Trimming took 0 bases from V and 4 from J; bases not matched to a gene: 3.

The chain combines TRBV5-1 with TRBJ1-3; TRBD1 is a possible D gene (5 bases). This CDR3 spans 15 amino acids. Germline loops: CDR1 SGHRS, CDR2 YFSETQ. V lost 2 bases and J 2 bases, leaving 11 bases between the germline ends. The CDR3 DNA sequence: TGCGCCAGCAGCTTAGGCAGCAGGGCTGGAAACACCATATATTTT. This translates into CASSLGSRAGNTIYF.

The rearrangement uses TRBV18 and TRBJ2-3; D gene ambiguous. The CDR3 length is 14 residues. V gave up 2 bases and J gave up 5 bases, with 11 bases separating them. Germline V CDR1 and CDR2: KGHSH, LQKENI. The CDR3 DNA reads TGTGCCAGCTCACCAGTTCGGTTCGGAGATACGCAGTATTTT. Translation: CASSPVRFGDTQYF.

CDR3 residues: CASSRPGPSTDTQYF. Here the CDR3 DNA reads TGTGCCAGCAGCCGGCCGGGACCGAGCACAGATACGCAGTATTTT. This chain connects TRBV5-4 to TRBJ2-3, with D perhaps given as TRBD1 or TRBD2 (5 bases each). The V gene lost 4 bases and the J gene lost 0 bases, with 12 bases spanning the gap. CDR1 SGHNT and CDR2 YYREEE come from the germline V gene (reference sequence). The CDR3 covers 15 residues. Supplemented by reference TRBV5-4 and TRBJ2-3, the full variable domain reads ETGVTQSPTHLIKTRGQQVTLRCSSQSGHNTVSWYQQALGQGPQFIFQYYREEENGRGNFPPRFSGLQFPNYSSELNVNALELDDSALYLCASSRPGPSTDTQYFGPGTRLTVL.

This sequence joins TRBV18 and TRBJ2-3, with a tentative D call TRBD1 (6 bases). CDR3 length: 14 residues. The germline gives CDR1 KGHSH, CDR2 LQKENI. Between the trimmed V and J ends, which lost 5 bases and 0 bases, there was a span of 9 bases. The chain's CDR3 is CASSEQGSTDTQYF. The CDR3 nucleotides read TGTGCCAGCTCAGAGCAGGGGAGCACAGATACGCAGTATTTT.

The chain combines TRBV4-1 with TRBJ2-5; the D is unclear. With 8 bases removed from V and 5 bases from J, the gap between germline ends came to 6 bases. Germline CDR1 reads MGHRA; CDR2 reads YSYEKL. There are 10 residues in the CDR3. The CDR3 nucleotides are TGCGCCAGCTCCGGGGAGACCCAGTACTTC. This sequence encodes CASSGETQYF.

The chain joins TRBV7-2 to TRBJ2-7, with D unresolved. The CDR3 length is 15 residues. From germline, CDR1 is SGHTA and CDR2 FQGNSA. Trimming removed 5 bases at V and 3 bases at J, with 17 bases between. CDR3 DNA: TGTGCCAGCAGCGTTACACCTATCCCGTACTACGAGCAGTACGTC. Amino acids: CASSVTPIPYYEQYV.

The chain couples TRBV11-2 to TRBJ1-6; 10 bases fit TRBD1. Looked up from germline, CDR1 is SGHAT and CDR2 is FQNNGV. This CDR3 comprises 15 residues. V was pared by 5 bases and J by 10 bases, with 8 bases of the junction left unmatched. The CDR3 region is CASSQGQGFYSPLHF. For the CDR3, the DNA is TGTGCCAGCAGCCAGGGACAGGGGTTCTACTCACCCCTCCACTTT. The full variable domain, with the rest looked up from reference TRBV11-2 and TRBJ1-6, is EAGVAQSPRYKIIEKRQSVAFWCNPISGHATLYWYQQILGQGPKLLIQFQNNGVVDDSQLPKDRFSAERLKGVDSTLKIQPAKLEDSAVYLCASSQGQGFYSPLHFGNGTRLTVT.

This clone was seen once. J is TRBJ2-7 and V is TRBV6-5, with D possibly TRBD2 on 6 matching bases. The germline gives CDR1 MNHEY, CDR2 SVGAGI. CDR3 size: 15 residues. V was clipped by 7 bases and J by 6 bases, with 22 bases between them. CDR3 region: CASTPCRKPGSEQYV. The CDR3 DNA reads as TGTGCCAGCACCCCCTGTAGGAAACCCGGGAGCGAGCAGTACGTC.

The V and J genes are TRBV7-2 and TRBJ2-7, with D maybe TRBD2 (5 bases). The length of the CDR3 is 14 residues. Trimming stripped 7 bases from V and 5 bases from J, with 18 bases between. CDR1 is SGHTA and CDR2 is FQGNSA in the germline V gene. CDR3 nucleotides: TGTGCCAGCACCCTCTGGCTAGCCGGGGACGAGCAGTACTTC. Translation: CASTLWLAGDEQYF.